Reported below is one T cell receptor beta chain. No cognate antigen has been identified for it. No base qualities exist here, and no much larger clone lies one base off it. This record comes from a study of radiotherapy plus CTLA-4 blockade in lung cancer (dated by TCRdb to the late 2010s). Looking at the study overall: Objective responses were observed in 18% of enrolled patients, and disease control was achieved in roughly 29%.

The library was made by the immunoSEQ multiplex PCR assay. TCRdb obtained this table from immuneACCESS and retained in-frame rearrangements with V and J assigned. These tables miss some clones; where compared with another copy, unresolved V genes account for less than half of the shortfall, and the remainder is unexplained. In this sample the table shows 40,000 to 50,000 clones, approximately 78% of which occur a single time. The ten largest clones represent 2.5% to 3.5% of the sample. The study tested focal radiation therapy combined with CTLA-4 blockade (ipilimumab) in patients with chemo-refractory metastatic non-small-cell lung cancer. Trimming removed 3 bases from V and 4 bases from J; the gene matches leave 6 bases unexplained. As encoded in the germline V gene, CDR1 is MDHEN while CDR2 is SYDVKM. The cysteine opens and the phenylalanine closes a CDR3 of 16 amino acids. CDR3 DNA only is kept here, 48 bases in frame from base 1.

The investigation overall reported the following: TCR clones derived from tumors expanded in peripheral blood after treatment with radiotherapy and ipilimumab. Increased serum interferon-beta after radiation, together with early dynamic changes in blood T cell clones, were reported to be the strongest predictors of response.

The specimen was peripheral blood, collected from a patient treated with radiotherapy plus ipilimumab. The chain is made from TRBV28 and TRBJ2-1, with 10 bases in between that match TRBD2. The TCR was taken from a human donor with non-small cell lung cancer who had stable disease on radiotherapy plus ipilimumab. The CDR3 region reads CASSFYSGRRYNEQFF. The DNA reads as follows: TGTGCCAGCAGTTTCTATAGCGGGAGGCGATACAATGAGCAGTTCTTC.